The clone carrying this T cell receptor (beta chain) was recorded only once. Its antigen is as yet unknown. Germline CDR1 and CDR2: SGHTA and FQGTGA. Trimming removed 5 bases from V and 6 bases from J, with 11 bases in between. The CDR3 contains 13 residues. This sample stems from a study of T cell responses to AZD1222 COVID-19 vaccine. Regarding the study as a whole: Most donors were white British, females outnumbered males, and clonal diversity was possibly underestimated.

Some clones are missing from TCRdb's copy, which holds only in-frame ones; the method was immunoSEQ multiplex PCR. This sample has 100,000 to 120,000 clones, with about 92% found just once. V gene TRBV7-3 combines with J gene TRBJ2-1; D is possibly TRBD1 or TRBD2 (5 bases each). The TCR sequence derives from an adult in good health. The sample here was peripheral blood, taken on day 0 of MenACWY control vaccination. The DNA for the CDR3 is TGTGCCAGCAGCCTTGGGGGTTTCAATGAGCAGTTCTTC. Amino acid sequence: CASSLGGFNEQFF.